These T cell receptor beta chains were read from a single sample in a study of Tregs in tolerant kidney transplant recipients. Method: immunoSEQ multiplex PCR; TCRdb's copy keeps in-frame clones and lacks some. Of 200,000 to 300,000 clones listed, approximately 83% are singletons. Sequencing was performed on CD4+ T cells from blood. The receptors come from a human donor in good health. The CDR3 runs from the conserved cysteine through the conserved F or W. The order of the fields is V gene, J gene, clone size, D gene, CDR3 protein, CDR3 DNA. A D gene is named only where the DNA matches it firmly. Clone size is not always given. Where it is, it says once, few, many or a class for expanded clones.

V: TRBV6-6
J: TRBJ2-1
size: .
D: TRBD1
CDR3: CASRGTGGFNEQFF
DNA: TGTGCCAGCAGGGGGACAGGGGGCTTCAATGAGCAGTTCTTC

V: TRBV29-1
J: TRBJ2-3
size: .
D: TRBD2
CDR3: CSVEGGLAFGTDTQYF
DNA: TGCAGCGTTGAAGGAGGACTAGCGTTTGGCACAGATACGCAGTATTTT

V: TRBV6-5
J: TRBJ1-2
size: .
D: .
CDR3: CASTSQGRAPGYTF
DNA: TGTGCCAGCACCTCACAGGGACGGGCGCCTGGCTACACCTTC

V: TRBV7-9
J: TRBJ2-5
size: .
D: .
CDR3: CASSFDTPLGTQYF
DNA: TGTGCCAGCAGCTTCGACACCCCCCTGGGTACCCAGTACTTC

V: TRBV6-5
J: TRBJ1-5
size: .
D: .
CDR3: CASSDRGAQHF
DNA: TGTGCCAGCAGCGACAGAGGAGCCCAGCATTTT

V: TRBV6-5
J: TRBJ1-3
size: .
D: .
CDR3: CASSYRESAGNTIYF
DNA: TGTGCCAGCAGTTACAGGGAGTCCGCTGGAAACACCATATATTTT

V: TRBV30
J: TRBJ1-3
size: .
D: .
CDR3: CAWSVAGVGNTIYF
DNA: TGTGCCTGGAGTGTGGCAGGGGTTGGAAACACCATATATTTT

V: TRBV7-6
J: TRBJ1-1
size: .
D: .
CDR3: CASSLGGANTEAFF
DNA: TGTGCCAGCAGCTTAGGTGGTGCGAACACTGAAGCTTTCTTT

V: TRBV7-2
J: TRBJ2-7
size: .
D: .
CDR3: CASSFTGYEQYF
DNA: TGTGCCAGCAGCTTTACGGGCTACGAGCAGTACTTC

V: TRBV5-1
J: TRBJ2-1
size: .
D: .
CDR3: CASSPPITYNEQFF
DNA: TGCGCCAGCAGCCCTCCAATAACGTACAATGAGCAGTTCTTC

V: TRBV4-1
J: TRBJ2-5
size: .
D: .
CDR3: CASSQDRRTAQETQYF
DNA: TGCGCCAGCAGCCAAGATCGCAGAACAGCCCAAGAGACCCAGTACTTC

V: TRBV5-4
J: TRBJ2-3
size: .
D: .
CDR3: CASSLVTGDVTEYF
DNA: TGTGCCAGCAGCTTGGTAACAGGAGATGTTACGGAGTATTTT

V: TRBV6-5
J: TRBJ1-5
size: once
D: .
CDR3: CASSYSRGLSNQPQHF
DNA: TGTGCCAGCAGTTACAGTCGAGGGCTTAGCAATCAGCCCCAGCATTTT

V: TRBV29-1
J: TRBJ1-1
size: .
D: .
CDR3: CSVEPQENTEAFF
DNA: TGCAGCGTTGAGCCACAGGAGAACACTGAAGCTTTCTTT

V: TRBV6-6
J: TRBJ1-6
size: .
D: .
CDR3: CASSTRQDSPLHF
DNA: TGTGCCAGCAGTACAAGACAGGACTCACCCCTCCACTTT

V: TRBV11-2
J: TRBJ2-1
size: .
D: .
CDR3: CASSPDRWNRIDEQFF
DNA: TGTGCCAGCAGCCCAGACCGGTGGAATCGAATCGATGAGCAGTTCTTC

V: TRBV9
J: TRBJ1-1
size: .
D: TRBD1
CDR3: CASSPSDRVEGEAFF
DNA: TGTGCCAGCAGCCCATCCGACAGGGTCGAGGGTGAAGCTTTCTTT

V: TRBV23-1
J: TRBJ2-7
size: many
D: TRBD2
CDR3: CASPGPGGGRMTYEQYF
DNA: TGCGCCAGCCCCGGGCCCGGAGGCGGGAGGATGACCTACGAGCAGTACTTC

V: TRBV7-9
J: TRBJ1-1
size: .
D: .
CDR3: CASTPDTNTEAFF
DNA: TGTGCCAGCACCCCAGACACAAACACTGAAGCTTTCTTT

V: TRBV6-5
J: TRBJ1-5
size: .
D: .
CDR3: CASREGNNQPQHF
DNA: TGTGCCAGCAGGGAGGGGAACAATCAGCCCCAGCATTTT

V: TRBV7-2
J: TRBJ1-5
size: .
D: .
CDR3: CASSLRPEVGNQPQHF
DNA: TGTGCCAGCAGCTTACGCCCAGAGGTGGGGAATCAGCCCCAGCATTTT

V: TRBV28
J: TRBJ1-3
size: .
D: .
CDR3: CASSSSEAGNTIYF
DNA: TGTGCCAGCAGTTCCTCAGAGGCTGGAAACACCATATATTTT

V: TRBV7-9
J: TRBJ2-3
size: .
D: .
CDR3: CASSPMGGGTDTQYF
DNA: TGTGCCAGCAGCCCCATGGGGGGTGGAACAGATACGCAGTATTTT

V: TRBV6-5
J: TRBJ1-1
size: .
D: .
CDR3: CASSYSRGGTEAFF
DNA: TGTGCCAGCAGTTACTCTAGGGGGGGAACTGAAGCTTTCTTT

V: TRBV20-1
J: TRBJ2-1
size: .
D: .
CDR3: CSATVLNEQFF
DNA: TGCAGTGCAACAGTCCTTAATGAGCAGTTCTTC

V: TRBV5-6
J: TRBJ2-5
size: .
D: TRBD1
CDR3: CASSLFWDRVEQETQYF
DNA: TGTGCCAGCAGCTTGTTCTGGGACAGAGTTGAACAAGAGACCCAGTACTTC

V: TRBV19
J: TRBJ2-1
size: .
D: .
CDR3: CASRKSGHFEQFF
DNA: TGTGCCAGCAGGAAGAGCGGGCACTTTGAGCAGTTCTTC

V: TRBV30
J: TRBJ2-3
size: .
D: .
CDR3: CAWSVQGSPTDTQYF
DNA: TGTGCCTGGAGTGTACAGGGAAGTCCCACAGATACGCAGTATTTT

V: TRBV10-3
J: TRBJ2-5
size: .
D: .
CDR3: CAIRPTAAETQYF
DNA: TGTGCCATCAGACCGACTGCGGCGGAGACCCAGTACTTC

V: TRBV7-2
J: TRBJ1-2
size: .
D: .
CDR3: CASSISDRDGKIYGYTF
DNA: TGTGCCAGCAGCATCAGTGACAGAGACGGAAAGATCTATGGCTACACCTTC

V: TRBV7-9
J: TRBJ1-1
size: once
D: TRBD1
CDR3: CASSSPGGAASEAFF
DNA: TGTGCCAGCAGCTCCCCAGGGGGCGCAGCTTCCGAAGCTTTCTTT

V: TRBV7-9
J: TRBJ1-3
size: .
D: .
CDR3: CASPKNGTNSGNTIYF
DNA: TGTGCCAGCCCCAAAAACGGAACCAACTCTGGAAACACCATATATTTT

V: TRBV27
J: TRBJ2-5
size: .
D: .
CDR3: CASSLGETQYF
DNA: TGTGCCAGCAGTTTGGGAGAGACCCAGTACTTC

V: TRBV14
J: TRBJ2-7
size: .
D: .
CDR3: CASSLVSGTGEQYF
DNA: TGTGCCAGCAGCCTTGTTTCAGGGACGGGGGAGCAGTACTTC

V: TRBV12-5
J: TRBJ2-7
size: .
D: .
CDR3: CASGFNPRTSSSYEQYF
DNA: TGTGCTAGTGGTTTCAATCCCAGGACCTCTTCCTCCTACGAGCAGTACTTC

V: TRBV6-1
J: TRBJ2-5
size: .
D: .
CDR3: CASKGETQYF
DNA: TGTGCCAGCAAGGGGGAGACCCAGTACTTC

V: TRBV30
J: TRBJ1-3
size: .
D: .
CDR3: CARGFSGNTIYF
DNA: TGTGCCCGCGGATTCTCTGGAAACACCATATATTTT

V: TRBV19
J: TRBJ2-1
size: .
D: TRBD1
CDR3: CASSIRRDRGNEQFF
DNA: TGTGCCAGTAGTATCCGAAGGGACAGGGGTAATGAGCAGTTCTTC

V: TRBV7-9
J: TRBJ1-2
size: .
D: .
CDR3: CASSSSPAGWDYGYTF
DNA: TGTGCCAGCAGCTCCTCCCCGGCGGGGTGGGACTATGGCTACACCTTC

V: TRBV7-6
J: TRBJ2-7
size: .
D: .
CDR3: CASSLVAVRAYEQYF
DNA: TGTGCCAGCAGCTTAGTTGCAGTCAGAGCCTACGAGCAGTACTTC

V: TRBV6-6
J: TRBJ2-7
size: .
D: .
CDR3: CASSYPSDHYEQYF
DNA: TGTGCCAGCAGTTACCCCTCGGATCACTACGAGCAGTACTTC

V: TRBV7-9
J: TRBJ1-4
size: .
D: .
CDR3: CASSLAGAAALFF
DNA: TGTGCCAGCAGCTTAGCAGGGGCGGCGGCACTGTTTTTT

V: TRBV6-6
J: TRBJ1-5
size: .
D: .
CDR3: CASGPSPNQPQHF
DNA: TGTGCCTCCGGGCCCTCTCCAAATCAGCCCCAGCATTTT

V: TRBV11-2
J: TRBJ2-2
size: .
D: .
CDR3: CASSYSMNTGELFF
DNA: TGTGCCAGCAGCTACTCGATGAACACCGGGGAGCTGTTTTTT

V: TRBV7-9
J: TRBJ2-3
size: once
D: TRBD2
CDR3: CASSTWTSGEADTQYF
DNA: TGTGCCAGCAGCACCTGGACTAGCGGGGAGGCAGATACGCAGTATTTT

V: TRBV5-1
J: TRBJ1-2
size: .
D: .
CDR3: CASSPGRVLYGYTF
DNA: TGCGCCAGCAGCCCTGGGAGGGTTTTGTATGGCTACACCTTC

V: TRBV23-1
J: TRBJ2-5
size: .
D: .
CDR3: CASEGWAQETQYF
DNA: TGCGCCAGCGAGGGGTGGGCCCAAGAGACCCAGTACTTC

V: TRBV5-4
J: TRBJ1-1
size: few
D: .
CDR3: CASSSDTEAFF
DNA: TGTGCCAGCAGCTCGGACACTGAAGCTTTCTTT

V: TRBV7-9
J: TRBJ1-5
size: .
D: .
CDR3: CASTLADSQPQHF
DNA: TGTGCCAGCACCCTAGCAGATTCACAGCCCCAGCATTTT

V: TRBV27
J: TRBJ2-7
size: .
D: TRBD2
CDR3: CASSTIHLREGEQYF
DNA: TGTGCCAGCAGCACCATTCATTTGCGGGAGGGCGAGCAGTACTTC

V: TRBV10-3
J: TRBJ2-2
size: .
D: TRBD2
CDR3: CAISPPGGTGELFF
DNA: TGTGCCATCAGTCCTCCCGGGGGGACCGGGGAGCTGTTTTTT

V: TRBV4-2
J: TRBJ2-1
size: .
D: .
CDR3: CASSHGADYNEQFF
DNA: TGTGCCAGCAGCCACGGGGCTGACTACAATGAGCAGTTCTTC

V: TRBV5-1
J: TRBJ2-3
size: few
D: TRBD2
CDR3: CASSRRAGGPTDTQYF
DNA: TGCGCCAGCAGCCGACGAGCGGGGGGGCCAACAGATACGCAGTATTTT

V: TRBV6-6
J: TRBJ2-7
size: .
D: .
CDR3: CASSTHASSYEQYF
DNA: TGTGCCAGCAGTACTCACGCGAGCTCCTACGAGCAGTACTTC